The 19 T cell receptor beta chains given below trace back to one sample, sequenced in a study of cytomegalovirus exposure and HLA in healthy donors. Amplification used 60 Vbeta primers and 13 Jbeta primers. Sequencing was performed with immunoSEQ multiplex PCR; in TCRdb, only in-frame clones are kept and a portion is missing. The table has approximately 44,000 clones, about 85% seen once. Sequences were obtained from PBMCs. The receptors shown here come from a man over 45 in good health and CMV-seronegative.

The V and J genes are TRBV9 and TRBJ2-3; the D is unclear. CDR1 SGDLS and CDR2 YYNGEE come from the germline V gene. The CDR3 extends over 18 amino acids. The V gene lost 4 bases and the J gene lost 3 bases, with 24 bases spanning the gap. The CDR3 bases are TGTGCCAGCAGCTCGCCCCTTCCTTCAGGATATCCTACAGATACGCAGTATTTT. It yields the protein CASSSPLPSGYPTDTQYF.

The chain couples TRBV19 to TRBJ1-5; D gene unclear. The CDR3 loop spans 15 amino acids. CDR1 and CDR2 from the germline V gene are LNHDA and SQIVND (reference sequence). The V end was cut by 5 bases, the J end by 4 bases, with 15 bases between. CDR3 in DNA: TGTGCCAGTAGTTCGACCCCATGGAGAAATCAGCCCCAGCATTTT. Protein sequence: CASSSTPWRNQPQHF.

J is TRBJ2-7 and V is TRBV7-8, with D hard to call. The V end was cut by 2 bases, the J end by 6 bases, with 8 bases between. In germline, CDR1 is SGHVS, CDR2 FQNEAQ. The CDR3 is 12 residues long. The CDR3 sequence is CASSLTRAEQYF. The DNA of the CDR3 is TGTGCCAGCAGCTTAACCCGCGCCGAGCAGTACTTC.

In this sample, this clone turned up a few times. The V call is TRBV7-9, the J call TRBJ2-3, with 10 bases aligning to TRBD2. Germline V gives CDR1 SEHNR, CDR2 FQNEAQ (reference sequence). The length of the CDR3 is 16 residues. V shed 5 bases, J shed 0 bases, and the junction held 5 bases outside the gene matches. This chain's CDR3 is CASSPPTSGSTDTQYF. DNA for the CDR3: TGTGCCAGCAGCCCCCCGACTAGCGGGAGCACAGATACGCAGTATTTT.

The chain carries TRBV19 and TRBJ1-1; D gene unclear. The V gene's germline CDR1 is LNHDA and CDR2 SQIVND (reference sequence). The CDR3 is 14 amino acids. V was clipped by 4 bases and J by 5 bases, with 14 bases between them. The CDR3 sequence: CASSSSGSKTEAFF. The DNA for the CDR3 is TGTGCCAGTAGTAGTTCGGGGTCTAAAACTGAAGCTTTCTTT.

CDR3 DNA: TGTGCCAGCAGCCCAAGGACTAGCGGGAGTCGCACCGGGGAGCTGTTTTTT. This translates into CASSPRTSGSRTGELFF. This chain joins TRBV7-3 and TRBJ2-2; TRBD2 aligns across 13 bases. V lost 5 bases, J lost 4 bases, and 7 bases stayed unmatched. The CDR3 loop spans 17 amino acids. The germline V gene encodes CDR1 SGHTA and CDR2 FQGTGA.

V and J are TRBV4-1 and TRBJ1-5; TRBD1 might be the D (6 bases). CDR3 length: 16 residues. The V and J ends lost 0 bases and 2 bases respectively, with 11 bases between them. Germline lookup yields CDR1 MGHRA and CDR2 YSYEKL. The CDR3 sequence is CASSQDKRTGNQPQHF. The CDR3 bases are TGCGCCAGCAGCCAAGATAAAAGGACAGGCAATCAGCCCCAGCATTTT.

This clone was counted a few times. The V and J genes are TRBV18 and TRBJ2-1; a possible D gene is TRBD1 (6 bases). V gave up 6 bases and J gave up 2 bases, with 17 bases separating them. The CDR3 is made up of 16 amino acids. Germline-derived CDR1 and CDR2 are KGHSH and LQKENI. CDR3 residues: CASSRTTGNTYNEQFF. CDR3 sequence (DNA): TGTGCCAGCTCCCGCACAACAGGGAATACCTACAATGAGCAGTTCTTC.

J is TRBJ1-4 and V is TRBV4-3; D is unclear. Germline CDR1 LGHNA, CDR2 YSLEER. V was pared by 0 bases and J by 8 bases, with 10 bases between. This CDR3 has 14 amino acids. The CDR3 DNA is TGCGCCAGCAGCCAAGACCAGTGGAGCGAAAAACTGTTTTTT. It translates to CASSQDQWSEKLFF.

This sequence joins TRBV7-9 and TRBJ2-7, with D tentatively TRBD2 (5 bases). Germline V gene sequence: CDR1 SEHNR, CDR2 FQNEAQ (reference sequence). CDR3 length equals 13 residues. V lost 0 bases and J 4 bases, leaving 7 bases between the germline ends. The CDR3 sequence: CASSLAGAYEQYF. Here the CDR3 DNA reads TGTGCCAGCAGCTTAGCGGGAGCTTACGAGCAGTACTTC. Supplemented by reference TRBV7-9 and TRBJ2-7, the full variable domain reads DTGVSQNPRHKITKRGQNVTFRCDPISEHNRLYWYRQTLGQGPEFLTYFQNEAQLEKSRLLSDRFSAERPKGSFSTLEIQRTEQGDSAMYLCASSLAGAYEQYFGPGTRLTVT.

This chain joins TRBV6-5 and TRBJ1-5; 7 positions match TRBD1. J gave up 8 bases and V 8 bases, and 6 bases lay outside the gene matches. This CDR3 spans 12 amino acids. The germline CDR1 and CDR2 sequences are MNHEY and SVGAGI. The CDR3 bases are TGTGCCAGCTGGACAGGTATGAAGCCCCAGCATTTT. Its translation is CASWTGMKPQHF.

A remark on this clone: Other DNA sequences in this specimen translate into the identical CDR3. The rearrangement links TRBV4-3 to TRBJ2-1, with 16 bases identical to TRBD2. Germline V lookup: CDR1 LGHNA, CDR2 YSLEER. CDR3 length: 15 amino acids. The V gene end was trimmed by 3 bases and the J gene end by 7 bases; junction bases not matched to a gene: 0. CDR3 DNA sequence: TGCGCCAGCAGCCAGGGACTAGCGGGAGGGAATGAGCAGTTCTTC. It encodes CASSQGLAGGNEQFF.

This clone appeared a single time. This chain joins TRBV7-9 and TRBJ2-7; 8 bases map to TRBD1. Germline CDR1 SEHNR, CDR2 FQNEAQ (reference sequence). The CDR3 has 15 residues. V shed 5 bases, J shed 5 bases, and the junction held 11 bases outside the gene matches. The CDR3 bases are TGTGCCAGCAGCCCCAACGACAGGGGAGACGACGAGCAGTACTTC. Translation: CASSPNDRGDDEQYF.

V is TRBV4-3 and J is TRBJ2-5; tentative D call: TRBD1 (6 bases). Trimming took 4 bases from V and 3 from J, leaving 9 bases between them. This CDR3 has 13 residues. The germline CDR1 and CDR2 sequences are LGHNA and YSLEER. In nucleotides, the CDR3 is TGCGCCAGCAGCCTGGACAGTAAAGAGACCCAGTACTTC. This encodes CASSLDSKETQYF.

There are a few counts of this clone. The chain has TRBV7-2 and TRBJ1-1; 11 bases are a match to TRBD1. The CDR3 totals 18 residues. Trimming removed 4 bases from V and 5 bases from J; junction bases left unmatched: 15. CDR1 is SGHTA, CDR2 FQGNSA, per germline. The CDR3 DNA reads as TGTGCCAGCAGCTCCCCAACCGGACAGGGGGCTCGGGGTACTGAAGCTTTCTTT. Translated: CASSSPTGQGARGTEAFF.

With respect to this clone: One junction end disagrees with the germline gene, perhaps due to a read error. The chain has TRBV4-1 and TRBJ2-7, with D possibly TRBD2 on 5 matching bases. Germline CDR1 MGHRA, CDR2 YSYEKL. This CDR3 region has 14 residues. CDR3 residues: CASSPFGVSYEQYF. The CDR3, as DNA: TGCGCCAGTAGCCCGTTCGGGGTCTCCTACGAGCAGTACTTC.

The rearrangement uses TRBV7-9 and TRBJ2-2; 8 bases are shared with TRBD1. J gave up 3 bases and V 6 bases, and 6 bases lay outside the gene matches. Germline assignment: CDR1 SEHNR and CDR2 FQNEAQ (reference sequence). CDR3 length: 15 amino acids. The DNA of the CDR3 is TGTGCCAGCAGACGCAGGGGGCTTGACACCGGGGAGCTGTTTTTT. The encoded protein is CASRRRGLDTGELFF.

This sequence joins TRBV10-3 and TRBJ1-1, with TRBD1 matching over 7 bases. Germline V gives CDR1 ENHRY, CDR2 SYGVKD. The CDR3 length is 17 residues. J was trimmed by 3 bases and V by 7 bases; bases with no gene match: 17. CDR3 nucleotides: TGTGCCATCACCGGACAGGAGCCATACCGCCGGGACACTGAAGCTTTCTTT. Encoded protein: CAITGQEPYRRDTEAFF.

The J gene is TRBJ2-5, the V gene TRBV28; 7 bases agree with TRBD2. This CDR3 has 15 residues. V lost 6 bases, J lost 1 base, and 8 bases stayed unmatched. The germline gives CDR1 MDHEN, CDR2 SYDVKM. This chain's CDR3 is CASRTSGGSQETQYF. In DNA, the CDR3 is TGTGCCAGCAGGACTTCGGGGGGATCCCAAGAGACCCAGTACTTC.